This entry lists 8 T cell receptor beta chains sequenced from one sample in a study of shared clonotypes between healthy human individuals. Sequenced by immunoSEQ multiplex PCR; TCRdb stores in-frame clones only, minus some. The sample consists of about 800,000 clones, 95% to 97% of them appearing once. CD45RO-negative CD8 cells positively selected for CCR7 made up the naive population, which excluded terminally differentiated effector memory CD45RA+ cells. The sample consisted of naive CD8+ T cells sorted from blood. These receptors were collected from a man younger than 45 in good health.

This sequence joins TRBV7-9 and TRBJ1-5; TRBD1 is a possible D gene (5 bases). Germline V gives CDR1 SEHNR, CDR2 FQNEAQ (reference sequence). With 5 bases removed from V and 7 bases from J, the gap between germline ends came to 12 bases. The CDR3 extends over 13 amino acids. The CDR3 loop reads CASSPGPEQPQHF. DNA of the CDR3: TGTGCCAGCAGCCCGGGGCCTGAACAGCCCCAGCATTTT.

Worth noting for this clone: At one of its ends the junction is not consistent with the germline gene, which may arise from a read error. CDR3 sequence (DNA): TGTGCTAGCAGCTCCGCCCCACAGGGCTCCGGGGAGCTGTTTTTT. Residues: CASSSAPQGSGELFF. This rearrangement joins TRBV7-7 to TRBJ2-2; possibly TRBD1 for D (6 bases). The germline V gene encodes CDR1 SSHAT and CDR2 FNYEAQ (reference sequence). The CDR3 is 15 residues long.

This rearrangement joins TRBV14 to TRBJ1-3, with D perhaps matching TRBD1 (6 bases). The CDR3 runs 16 residues. Trimming cost V 5 bases and J 0 bases, with 14 bases left between them. Germline V gives CDR1 SGHDN, CDR2 FVKESK. The CDR3 DNA follows: TGTGCCAGCAGCTCGACCTCGACAGGCTCTGGAAACACCATATATTTT. Protein product: CASSSTSTGSGNTIYF.

The rearrangement links TRBV19 to TRBJ1-5, with D possibly matching TRBD1 (6 bases). The CDR3 totals 14 residues. Germline CDR1 and CDR2: LNHDA and SQIVND (reference sequence). Trimming shortened V by 5 bases and J by 3 bases, and 11 bases separated the two germline ends. The DNA of the CDR3 is TGTGCCAGTAGTCTAGGGGGTTCCAATCAGCCCCAGCATTTT. This encodes CASSLGGSNQPQHF.

CDR3 residues: CASSQAWDGDYGYTF. In nucleotides, the CDR3 is TGTGCCAGCAGCCAGGCTTGGGACGGGGACTATGGCTACACCTTC. The gene calls are TRBV14 and TRBJ1-2; possible D gene TRBD1, 5 bases. The V end lost 3 bases, the J end lost 3 bases, and 14 bases lay between the germline ends. This CDR3 is built from 15 residues. CDR1 is SGHDN and CDR2 is FVKESK in the germline V gene.

The V gene is TRBV5-1, the J gene TRBJ2-2; 10 nucleotides line up with TRBD2. The CDR3 is 16 amino acids. Germline V gives CDR1 SGHRS, CDR2 YFSETQ. V trimming: 4 bases; J trimming: 6 bases; junction bases outside the gene matches: 9. CDR3 loop: CASSSLAGAGSGELFF. CDR3 in DNA: TGCGCCAGCAGCAGCCTAGCGGGAGCGGGGTCCGGGGAGCTGTTTTTT.

The rearrangement uses TRBV5-1 and TRBJ2-2, with TRBD2 as a possible D gene (5 bases). Germline CDR1 SGHRS, CDR2 YFSETQ. The V end lost 0 bases, the J end lost 7 bases, and 10 bases lay between the germline ends. The CDR3 is 14 amino acids. CDR3 coding DNA: TGCGCCAGCAGCTTGGCTTCTGGAGGCGGGGAGCTGTTTTTT. Translated: CASSLASGGGELFF.

The chain combines TRBV10-3 with TRBJ2-7, with D perhaps matching TRBD1 (7 bases). The CDR3 contains 13 residues. V was pared by 4 bases and J by 2 bases, with 9 bases between. Per germline, CDR1 ENHRY and CDR2 SYGVKD. Here the CDR3 DNA reads TGTGCCATCAGTGGCGGGACAGCCTACGAGCAGTACTTC. Its translation is CAISGGTAYEQYF.